The T cell receptor beta chain described here comes from a study of human T cells and chemical hapten exposure. TCRdb processed the RACE reads anew with MiXCR; each CDR3 protein has one entry. The sample includes around 130,000 distinct CDR3 sequences, about 10% of them seen just once. Time point given: patch test 3, about 24 weeks after DPC sensitization. Treatment noted: therapeutic diphenylcyclopropenone sensitization with weekly scalp DPC. Sample: whole blood, taken in connection with sensitization to the hapten diphenylcyclopropenone (DPC). The receptor comes from a woman between 45 and 60 years old with alopecia areata. Some clones in this sample may be carry-over from other donors' samples.

CDR3 protein: CASSQDRGLYNEQFF. Written as DNA, the CDR3 is TGTGCCAGCAGTCAAGACAGGGGCTTATACAATGAGCAGTTCTTC. This chain joins TRBV6-5 and TRBJ2-1; 8 bases fit TRBD1. The CDR3 is 15 amino acids. Germline V gene lookup returns CDR1 MNHEY and CDR2 SVGAGI. Trimming at V came to 5 bases and at J to 4 bases, leaving 7 bases not matched to a gene.